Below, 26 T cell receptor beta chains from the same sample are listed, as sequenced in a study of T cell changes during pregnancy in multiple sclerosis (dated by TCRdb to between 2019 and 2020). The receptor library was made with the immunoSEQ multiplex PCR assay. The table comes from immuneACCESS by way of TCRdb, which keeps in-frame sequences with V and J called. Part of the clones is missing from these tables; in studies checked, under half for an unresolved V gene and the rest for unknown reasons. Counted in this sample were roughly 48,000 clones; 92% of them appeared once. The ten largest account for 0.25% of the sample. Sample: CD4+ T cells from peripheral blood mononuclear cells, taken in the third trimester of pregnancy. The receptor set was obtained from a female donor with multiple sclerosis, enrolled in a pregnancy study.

CDR3 sequence: CASSLAGQGGTEAFF. Here the CDR3 DNA reads TGTGCCAGCAGCTTAGCGGGACAGGGTGGGACTGAAGCTTTCTTT. V gene TRBV7-9 combines with J gene TRBJ1-1; 9 bases align to TRBD1. Trimming cost V 0 bases and J 5 bases; bases outside gene matches: 4. Germline values: CDR1 SEHNR, CDR2 FQNEAQ (reference sequence). CDR3 size: 15 residues.

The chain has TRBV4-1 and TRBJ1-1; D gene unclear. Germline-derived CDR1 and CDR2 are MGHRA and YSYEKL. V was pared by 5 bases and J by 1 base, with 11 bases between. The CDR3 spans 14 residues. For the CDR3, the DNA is TGCGCCAGCAGCTCACCGACAAAGAACACTGAAGCTTTCTTT. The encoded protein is CASSSPTKNTEAFF.

CDR3 protein: CASSRRTEVQETQYF. CDR3 nucleotide sequence: TGTGCCAGCAGTCGAAGGACAGAGGTACAAGAGACCCAGTACTTC. The chain uses TRBV27 and TRBJ2-5; perhaps TRBD1 as D (6 bases). The CDR3 has 15 residues. Germline lookup yields CDR1 MNHEY and CDR2 SMNVEV (reference sequence). The germline V and J ends were trimmed by 5 bases and 2 bases, with 15 bases remaining between them.

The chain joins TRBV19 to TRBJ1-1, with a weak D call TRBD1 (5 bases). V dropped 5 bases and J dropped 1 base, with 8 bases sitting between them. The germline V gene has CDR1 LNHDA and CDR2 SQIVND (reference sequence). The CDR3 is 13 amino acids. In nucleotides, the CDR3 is TGTGCCAGTAGTGAAGGGGCGAACACTGAAGCTTTCTTT. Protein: CASSEGANTEAFF.

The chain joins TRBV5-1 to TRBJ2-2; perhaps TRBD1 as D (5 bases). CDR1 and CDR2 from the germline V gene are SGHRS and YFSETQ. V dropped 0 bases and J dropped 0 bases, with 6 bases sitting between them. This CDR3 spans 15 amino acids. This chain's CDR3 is CASSLGGANTGELFF. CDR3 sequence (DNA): TGCGCCAGCAGCTTGGGGGGCGCGAACACCGGGGAGCTGTTTTTT.

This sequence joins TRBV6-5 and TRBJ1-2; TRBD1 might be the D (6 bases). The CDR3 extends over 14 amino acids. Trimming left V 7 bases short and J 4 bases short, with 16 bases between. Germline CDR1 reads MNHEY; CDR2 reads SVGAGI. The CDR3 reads CASTPGAGPYGYTF. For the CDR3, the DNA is TGTGCCAGCACCCCAGGGGCAGGTCCCTATGGCTACACCTTC.

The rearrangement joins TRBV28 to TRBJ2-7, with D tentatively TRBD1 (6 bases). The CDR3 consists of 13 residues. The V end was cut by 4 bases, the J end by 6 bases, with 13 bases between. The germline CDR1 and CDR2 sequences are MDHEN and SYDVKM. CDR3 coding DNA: TGTGCCAGCAGTTCAACAGGGCCCCCCGAGCAGTACTTC. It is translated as CASSSTGPPEQYF. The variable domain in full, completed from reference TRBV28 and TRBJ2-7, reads DVKVTQSSRYLVKRTGEKVFLECVQDMDHENMFWYRQDPGLGLRLIYFSYDVKMKEKGDIPEGYSVSREKKERFSLILESASTNQTSMYLCASSSTGPPEQYFGPGTRLTVT.

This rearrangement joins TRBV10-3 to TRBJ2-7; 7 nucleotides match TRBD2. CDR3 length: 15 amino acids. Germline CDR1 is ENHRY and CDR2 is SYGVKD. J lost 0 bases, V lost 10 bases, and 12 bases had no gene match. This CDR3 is CATKNPSGLSYEQYF. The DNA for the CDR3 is TGTGCCACCAAAAACCCTAGCGGCCTCTCCTACGAGCAGTACTTC.

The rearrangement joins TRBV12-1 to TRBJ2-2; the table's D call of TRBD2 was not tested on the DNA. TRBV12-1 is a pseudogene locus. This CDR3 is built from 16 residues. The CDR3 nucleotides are TGTGCCAGCAGCTTTCTTGGAGGCGGAAACACCGGGGAGCTGTTTTTT. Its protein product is CASSFLGGGNTGELFF.

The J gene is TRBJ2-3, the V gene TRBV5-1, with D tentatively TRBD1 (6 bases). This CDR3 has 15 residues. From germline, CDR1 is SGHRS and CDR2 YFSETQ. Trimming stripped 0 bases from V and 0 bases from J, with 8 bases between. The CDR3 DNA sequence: TGCGCCAGCAGCTTGGTGCAGGGGAGCACAGATACGCAGTATTTT. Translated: CASSLVQGSTDTQYF.

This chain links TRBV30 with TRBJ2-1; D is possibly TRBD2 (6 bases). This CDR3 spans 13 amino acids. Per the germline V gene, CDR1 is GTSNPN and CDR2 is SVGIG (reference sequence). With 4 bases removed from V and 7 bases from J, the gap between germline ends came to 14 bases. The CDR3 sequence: CAWTTGVGNEQFF. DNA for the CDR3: TGTGCCTGGACCACGGGAGTGGGTAATGAGCAGTTCTTC.

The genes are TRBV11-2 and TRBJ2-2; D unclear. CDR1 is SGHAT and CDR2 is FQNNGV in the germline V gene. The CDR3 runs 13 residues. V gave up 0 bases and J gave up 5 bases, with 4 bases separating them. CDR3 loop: CASSLDVTGELFF. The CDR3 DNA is TGTGCCAGCAGCTTAGACGTTACCGGGGAGCTGTTTTTT.

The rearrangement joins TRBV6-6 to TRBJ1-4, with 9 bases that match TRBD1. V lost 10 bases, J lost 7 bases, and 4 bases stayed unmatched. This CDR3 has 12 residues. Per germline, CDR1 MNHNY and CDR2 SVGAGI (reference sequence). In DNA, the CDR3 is TGTGCCACCGGGACAGGGATTGAAAAACTGTTTTTT. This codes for CATGTGIEKLFF.

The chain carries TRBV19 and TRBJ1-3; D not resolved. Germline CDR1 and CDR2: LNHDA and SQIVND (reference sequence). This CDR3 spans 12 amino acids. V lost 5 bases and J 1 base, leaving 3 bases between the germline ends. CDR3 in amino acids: CASSRSGNTIYF. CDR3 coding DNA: TGTGCCAGTAGTCGGTCTGGAAACACCATATATTTT.

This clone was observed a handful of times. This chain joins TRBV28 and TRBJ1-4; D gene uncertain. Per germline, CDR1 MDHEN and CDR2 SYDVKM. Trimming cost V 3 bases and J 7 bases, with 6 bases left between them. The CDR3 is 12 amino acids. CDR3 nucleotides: TGTGCCAGCAGTTTGAGGGTTGAAAAACTGTTTTTT. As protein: CASSLRVEKLFF. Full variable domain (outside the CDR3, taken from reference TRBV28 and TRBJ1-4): DVKVTQSSRYLVKRTGEKVFLECVQDMDHENMFWYRQDPGLGLRLIYFSYDVKMKEKGDIPEGYSVSREKKERFSLILESASTNQTSMYLCASSLRVEKLFFGSGTQLSVL.

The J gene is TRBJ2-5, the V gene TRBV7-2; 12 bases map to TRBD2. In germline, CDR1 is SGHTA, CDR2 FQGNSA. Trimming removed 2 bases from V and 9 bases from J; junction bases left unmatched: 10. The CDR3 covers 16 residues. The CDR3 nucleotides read TGTGCCAGCAGCTTACGGCCTAGCGGGGGGGCTATTGCCCAGTACTTC. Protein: CASSLRPSGGAIAQYF.

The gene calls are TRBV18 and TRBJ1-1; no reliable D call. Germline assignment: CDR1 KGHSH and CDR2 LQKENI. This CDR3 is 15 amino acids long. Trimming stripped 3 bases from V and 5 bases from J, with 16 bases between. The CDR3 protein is CASSPQAITTTEAFF. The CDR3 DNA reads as TGTGCCAGCTCACCGCAAGCGATCACGACTACTGAAGCTTTCTTT.

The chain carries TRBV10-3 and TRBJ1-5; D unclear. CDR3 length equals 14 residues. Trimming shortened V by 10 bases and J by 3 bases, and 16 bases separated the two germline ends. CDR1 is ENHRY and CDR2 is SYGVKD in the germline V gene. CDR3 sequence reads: CATKQEADNQPQHF. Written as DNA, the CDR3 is TGTGCCACCAAGCAGGAGGCGGACAATCAGCCCCAGCATTTT.

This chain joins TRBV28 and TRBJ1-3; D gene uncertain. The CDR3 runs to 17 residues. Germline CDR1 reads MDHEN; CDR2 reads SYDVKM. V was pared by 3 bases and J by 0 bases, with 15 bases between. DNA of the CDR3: TGTGCCAGCAGTTTGGCAGACGCGGGAACCTCTGGAAACACCATATATTTT. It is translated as CASSLADAGTSGNTIYF.

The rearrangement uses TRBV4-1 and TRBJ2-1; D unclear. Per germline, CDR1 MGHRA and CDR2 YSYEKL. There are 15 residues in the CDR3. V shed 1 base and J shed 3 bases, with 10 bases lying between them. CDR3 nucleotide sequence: TGCGCCAGCAGCCAAGCGGGTCTAAGCTACAATGAGCAGTTCTTC. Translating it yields CASSQAGLSYNEQFF.

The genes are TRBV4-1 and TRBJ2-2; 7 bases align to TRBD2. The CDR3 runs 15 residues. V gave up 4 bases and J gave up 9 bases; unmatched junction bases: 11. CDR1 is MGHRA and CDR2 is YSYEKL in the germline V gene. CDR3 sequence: CASSPTGTTLRELFF. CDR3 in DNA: TGCGCCAGCAGCCCGACCGGGACTACCCTCCGGGAGCTGTTTTTT.

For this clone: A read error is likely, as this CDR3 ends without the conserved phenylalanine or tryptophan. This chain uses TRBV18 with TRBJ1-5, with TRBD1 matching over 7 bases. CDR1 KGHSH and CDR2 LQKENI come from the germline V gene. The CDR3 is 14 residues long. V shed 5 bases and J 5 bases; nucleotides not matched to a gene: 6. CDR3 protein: CASSTDRIYQPQHL. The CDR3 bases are TGTGCCAGCTCAACGGACAGGATCTATCAGCCCCAGCATCTT.

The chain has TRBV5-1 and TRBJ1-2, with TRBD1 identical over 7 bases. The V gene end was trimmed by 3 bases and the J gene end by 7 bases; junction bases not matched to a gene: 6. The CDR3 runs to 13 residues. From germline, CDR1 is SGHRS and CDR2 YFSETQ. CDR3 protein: CASSWDSSSGYTF. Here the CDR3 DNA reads TGCGCCAGCAGCTGGGACAGCTCCTCTGGCTACACCTTC.

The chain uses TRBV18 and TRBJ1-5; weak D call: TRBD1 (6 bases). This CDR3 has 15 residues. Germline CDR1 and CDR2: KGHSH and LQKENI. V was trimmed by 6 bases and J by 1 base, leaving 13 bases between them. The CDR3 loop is CASSPGTRSNQPQHF. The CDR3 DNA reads TGTGCCAGCTCTCCCGGGACAAGAAGCAATCAGCCCCAGCATTTT.

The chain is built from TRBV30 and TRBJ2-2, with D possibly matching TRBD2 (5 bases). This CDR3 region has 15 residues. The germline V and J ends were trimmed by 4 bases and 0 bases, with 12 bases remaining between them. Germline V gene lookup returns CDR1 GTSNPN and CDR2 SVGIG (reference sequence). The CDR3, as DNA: TGTGCCTGGATGGAGGCCAAAGCGAACACCGGGGAGCTGTTTTTT. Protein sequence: CAWMEAKANTGELFF.

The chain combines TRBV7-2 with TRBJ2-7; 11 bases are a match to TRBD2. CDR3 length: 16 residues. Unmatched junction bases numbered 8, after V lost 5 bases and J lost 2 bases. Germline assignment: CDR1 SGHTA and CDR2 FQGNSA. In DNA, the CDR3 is TGTGCCAGCAGCCCCGCCCCACTAGCGGGAGCCTACGAGCAGTACTTC. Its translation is CASSPAPLAGAYEQYF.